These T cell receptor beta chains were read from a single sample in a study of T cell responses to AZD1222 COVID-19 vaccine. The method was immunoSEQ multiplex PCR; TCRdb's version includes in-frame clones alone and lacks a portion of them. The sample lists over 15,000 clones; about four fifths were seen once. The specimen was peripheral blood, collected 28 days after the second AZD1222 dose. The receptor set was obtained from an adult who received the AZD1222 COVID-19 vaccine. CDR3s include the opening cysteine and the closing phenylalanine or tryptophan. A D gene is named only where the DNA matches it firmly. The listing skips clone size in some rows; elsewhere it reads once, few, many or a size class.

D	J	V	size	DNA	CDR3
TRBD1	TRBJ1-1	TRBV7-2	NA	TGTGCCAGCAGCTCGGGACAGTGGGACACTGAAGCTTTCTTT	CASSSGQWDTEAFF
NA	TRBJ1-2	TRBV9	NA	TGTGCCAGCAGCGTAGATGGGGATGCTAACTATGGCTACACCTTC	CASSVDGDANYGYTF
NA	TRBJ2-1	TRBV10-2	NA	TGCGCCAGCAGTGAACAGGGTGGATTTAGAACTGGGCAGTTCTTC	CASSEQGGFRTGQFF
NA	TRBJ2-2	TRBV7-8	NA	TGTGCCAGCAGCTTCTCAGGAATCGGGGAGCTGTTTTTT	CASSFSGIGELFF
NA	TRBJ2-5	TRBV28	once	TGTGCCAGCAGTCTAGAATATCGAGAGACCCAGTACTTC	CASSLEYRETQYF
TRBD1	TRBJ2-7	TRBV2	NA	TGTGCCAGCGGATGGGACAGGGAACCCGAGCAGTACTTC	CASGWDREPEQYF
NA	TRBJ2-5	TRBV18	few	TGTGCCAGCTCACGTCAGCAAGAGACCCAGTACTTC	CASSRQQETQYF
NA	TRBJ2-3	TRBV25-1	NA	TGTGCCAGGACCGGGGGTGGAGGCACAGATACGCAGTATTTT	CARTGGGGTDTQYF
NA	TRBJ1-2	TRBV14	NA	TGTGCCAGCAGCCTCGGACCGATCTATGGCTACACCTTC	CASSLGPIYGYTF
NA	TRBJ2-2	TRBV7-2	NA	TGTGCCAGCAGCCCGAGACTAAACACCGGGGAGCTGTTTTTT	CASSPRLNTGELFF
NA	TRBJ1-1	TRBV11-1	NA	TGTGCCAGCAGCTTCCCCGGACGGGTCACTGAAGCTTTCTTT	CASSFPGRVTEAFF
NA	TRBJ1-2	TRBV6-5	NA	TGTGCCAGCAGTTTGTTCAAGTCGCATGGCTACACCTTC	CASSLFKSHGYTF
NA	TRBJ2-7	TRBV30	NA	TGTGCCTGGGAACAGGGAGCCGAGCAGTACTTC	CAWEQGAEQYF
NA	TRBJ1-5	TRBV24-1	NA	TGTGCCACCAGTGCAGGGAAGAATCAGCCCCAGCATTTT	CATSAGKNQPQHF
NA	TRBJ2-7	TRBV28	NA	TGTGCCAGCAGTTCGCACGGGATGCTGTATGGAGAGCAGTACTTC	CASSSHGMLYGEQYF
NA	TRBJ2-2	TRBV12-3/TRBV12-4	once	TGTGCCAGTCGGGGGCCGAACACCGGGGAGCTGTTTTTT	CASRGPNTGELFF
NA	TRBJ2-7	TRBV27	few	TGTGCCAGCATACGCTTTATCCGGGGCCTGACTACCTCCTACGAGCAGTACTTC	CASIRFIRGLTTSYEQYF
TRBD2	TRBJ2-3	TRBV7-8	NA	TGTGCCAGCAGCTTAGCCGGGGGGAACACAGATACGCAGTATTTT	CASSLAGGNTDTQYF
NA	TRBJ1-2	TRBV5-6	NA	TGTGCCAGCAGCTTTTGGGGGCTGAGCTATGGCTACACCTTC	CASSFWGLSYGYTF
NA	TRBJ1-1	TRBV6-5	NA	TGTGCCAGCAGTTACCCAGGGGCGTTAAACACTGAAGCTTTCTTT	CASSYPGALNTEAFF
NA	TRBJ2-3	TRBV24-1	NA	TGTGCCACCAGTGATCCCCCGGTCCTGGGCACAGATACGCAGTATTTT	CATSDPPVLGTDTQYF
NA	TRBJ2-2	TRBV12-3/TRBV12-4	few	TGTGCCAGCACGGCAAACACCGGGGAGCTGTTTTTT	CASTANTGELFF
TRBD2	TRBJ2-1	TRBV7-2	NA	TGTGCCAGCAGCGCGGGACTAGCGGGTTCCGGTGAGCAGTTCTTC	CASSAGLAGSGEQFF
TRBD1	TRBJ1-4	TRBV9	NA	TGTGCCAGCAGCGTAGGGGACAGACAATATGAAAAACTGTTTTTT	CASSVGDRQYEKLFF
NA	TRBJ2-3	TRBV25-1	NA	TGTGCCAGCAGTGAAGGGGCGGGGAGCACAGATACGCAGTATTTT	CASSEGAGSTDTQYF
TRBD1	TRBJ2-6	TRBV10-3	NA	TGTGCCACCGGGACAGACGGTACTGGGGCCAACGTCCTGACTTTC	CATGTDGTGANVLTF
NA	TRBJ1-5	TRBV5-5	once	TGTGCCAGCAGCTTGAGTCTCTGGGCCTTCAATCAGCCCCAGCATTTT	CASSLSLWAFNQPQHF
TRBD1	TRBJ1-2	TRBV2	NA	TGTGCCAGCAGACCTAAACAGGGGGCAGGGTATGGCTACACCTTC	CASRPKQGAGYGYTF
TRBD1	TRBJ2-5	TRBV5-1	NA	TGCGCCAGCAGCTTGCCGGGACAGGGTGAGACCCAGTACTTC	CASSLPGQGETQYF
NA	TRBJ2-7	TRBV5-6	NA	TGTGCCAGCAGCTTGATTCGAGACTACGAGCAGTACTTC	CASSLIRDYEQYF
NA	TRBJ2-2	TRBV5-6	NA	TGTGCCAGCAGCTTTTGGTCCGCGCCGGACACCGGGGAGCTGTTTTTT	CASSFWSAPDTGELFF
TRBD1	TRBJ2-1	TRBV6-5	NA	TGTGCCAGCAAAGACGGGACAGGGTTCAATGAGCAGTTCTTC	CASKDGTGFNEQFF
TRBD1	TRBJ2-3	TRBV7-2	NA	TGTGCCAGCAGCTTCGGGACAGGGAACACAGATACGCAGTATTTT	CASSFGTGNTDTQYF
TRBD1	TRBJ1-2	TRBV7-2	NA	TGTGCCAGCAGCAAGGGACAGGGGCGAGAGTATGGCTACACCTTC	CASSKGQGREYGYTF
NA	TRBJ1-1	TRBV4-3	NA	TGCGCCAGCAGCCAAGATCGTACTGGGGACGGGAACACTGAAGCTTTCTTT	CASSQDRTGDGNTEAFF
TRBD1	TRBJ2-7	TRBV5-1	NA	TGCGCCAGCAGCCCGAGCGTTAACAGGGGAACAACCTACGAGCAGTACTTC	CASSPSVNRGTTYEQYF
TRBD1	TRBJ1-1	TRBV5-6	once	TGTGCCAGCAGCGGAGGGACAGCCTTGAATACTGAAGCTTTCTTT	CASSGGTALNTEAFF
NA	TRBJ1-1	TRBV4-3	NA	TGCGCCAGCAGCCAATCGGGACACTGGAACACTGAAGCTTTCTTT	CASSQSGHWNTEAFF
NA	TRBJ2-1	TRBV19	NA	TGTGCCAGTAGTATAGACGCTAGGGCAGCCAATGAGCAGTTCTTC	CASSIDARAANEQFF
TRBD2	TRBJ2-4	TRBV7-9	NA	TGTGCCAGCAGCAATAGCGGGGGGAAAAACATTCAGTACTTC	CASSNSGGKNIQYF
TRBD2	TRBJ2-7	TRBV29-1	NA	TGCAGCGTTGAAGATCCACTAGCGGGGTCCTACGAGCAGTACTTC	CSVEDPLAGSYEQYF
TRBD2	TRBJ2-2	TRBV19	NA	TGTGCCAGTAGCGACGTATGGGGACTAGCGGGGAGCTCGAACACCGGGGAGCTGTTTTTT	CASSDVWGLAGSSNTGELFF
NA	TRBJ1-1	TRBV30	NA	TGTTTAGGAGGACATATGAACACTGAAGCTTTCTTT	CLGGHMNTEAFF
NA	TRBJ2-5	TRBV24-1	NA	TGTGCCACCAGTGAAAGGGGCAAGGGGGTAGTAGAGACCCAGTACTTC	CATSERGKGVVETQYF
TRBD2	TRBJ2-5	TRBV7-9	NA	TGTGCCAGCAGCTTACCTTCCTCTAGCGGGGTGGAGACCCAGTACTTC	CASSLPSSSGVETQYF
TRBD1	TRBJ1-6	TRBV12-3/TRBV12-4	NA	TGTGCCAGCTGCCAGGGGACAGGGTCACCCCTCCACTTT	CASCQGTGSPLHF
NA	TRBJ1-2	TRBV18	NA	TGTGCCAGCTCACCAAACGGGGAAGCTAACTATGGCTACACCTTC	CASSPNGEANYGYTF